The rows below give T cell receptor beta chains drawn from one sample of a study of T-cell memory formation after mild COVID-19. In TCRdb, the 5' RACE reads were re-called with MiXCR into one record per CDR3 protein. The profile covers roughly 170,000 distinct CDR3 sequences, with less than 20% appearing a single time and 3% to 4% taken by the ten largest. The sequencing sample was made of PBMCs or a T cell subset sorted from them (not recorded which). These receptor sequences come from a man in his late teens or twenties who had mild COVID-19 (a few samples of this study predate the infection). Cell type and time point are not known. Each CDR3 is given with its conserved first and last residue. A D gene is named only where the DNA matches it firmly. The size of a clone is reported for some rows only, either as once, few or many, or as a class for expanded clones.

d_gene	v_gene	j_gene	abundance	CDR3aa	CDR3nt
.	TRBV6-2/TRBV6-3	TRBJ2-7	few	CASRTRSEQYF	TGTGCCAGCAGAACCCGGAGCGAGCAGTACTTC
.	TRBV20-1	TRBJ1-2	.	CSAHLGGAGGYTF	TGCAGTGCCCACTTGGGGGGGGCAGGGGGCTACACCTTC
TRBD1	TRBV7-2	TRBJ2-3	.	CASSPDRARTDTQYF	TGTGCCAGCAGCCCGGACAGGGCCCGCACAGATACGCAGTATTTT
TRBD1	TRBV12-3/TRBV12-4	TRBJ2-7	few	CASSLTGDGYEQYF	TGTGCCAGCAGTTTGACAGGGGATGGATACGAGCAGTACTTC
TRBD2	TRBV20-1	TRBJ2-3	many	CSATPAGGSTDTQYF	TGCAGTGCTACTCCCGCGGGGGGTAGCACAGATACGCAGTATTTT
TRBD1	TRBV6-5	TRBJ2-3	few	CASSYFGQGTDTQYF	TGTGCCAGCAGTTACTTTGGACAGGGCACAGATACGCAGTATTTT
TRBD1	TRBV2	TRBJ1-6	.	CAGSTGRGNSPLHF	TGTGCCGGGTCGACAGGGCGCGGGAATTCACCCCTCCACTTT
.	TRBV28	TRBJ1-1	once	CASAIASLNTEAFF	TGTGCCAGCGCAATTGCCTCTTTGAACACTGAAGCTTTCTTT
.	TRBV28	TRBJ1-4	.	CASGDPGSATNEKLFF	TGTGCCAGCGGGGACCCGGGAAGCGCAACTAATGAAAAACTGTTTTTT
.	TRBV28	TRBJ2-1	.	CASHPGSNYNEQFF	TGTGCCAGCCACCCCGGGTCGAACTACAATGAGCAGTTCTTC
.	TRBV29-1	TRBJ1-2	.	CSVDGARGGDYGYTF	TGCAGCGTTGATGGGGCGCGGGGAGGGGACTATGGCTACACCTTC
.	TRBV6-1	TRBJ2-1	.	CASSARSSYNEQFF	TGTGCCAGCAGTGCTCGTAGCTCCTACAATGAGCAGTTCTTC
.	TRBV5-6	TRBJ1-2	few	CASSPGSYNYGYTF	TGTGCCAGCAGCCCCGGGTCCTATAACTATGGCTACACCTTC
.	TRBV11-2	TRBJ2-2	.	CASSPLRGPGELFF	TGTGCCAGCAGCCCCCTCAGGGGCCCCGGGGAGCTGTTTTTT
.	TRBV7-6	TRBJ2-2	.	CASSLLVGNTGELFF	TGTGCCAGCAGCTTACTCGTAGGGAACACCGGGGAGCTGTTTTTT
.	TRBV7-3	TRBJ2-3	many	CASSFIAGSTDTQYF	TGTGCCAGCAGCTTTATTGCAGGGTCCACAGATACGCAGTATTTT
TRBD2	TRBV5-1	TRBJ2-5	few	CASSRTSGAAQETQYF	TGCGCCAGCAGCAGAACTAGCGGAGCTGCCCAAGAGACCCAGTACTTC
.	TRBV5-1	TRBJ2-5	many	CASSLARSGPQETQYF	TGCGCCAGCAGCTTGGCCAGGAGCGGGCCCCAAGAGACCCAGTACTTC
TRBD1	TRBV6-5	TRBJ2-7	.	CASSRLGTGGYEQYF	TGTGCCAGCAGCCGACTGGGGACAGGGGGCTACGAGCAGTACTTC
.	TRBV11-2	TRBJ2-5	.	CASSLGGGWVVRGTYQETQYF	TGTGCCAGCAGCTTAGGCGGGGGCTGGGTGGTGCGGGGGACGTACCAAGAGACCCAGTACTTC
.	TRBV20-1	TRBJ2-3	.	CSARHWTDTDTQYF	TGCAGTGCTAGACATTGGACAGACACAGATACGCAGTATTTT
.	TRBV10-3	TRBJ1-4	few	CAIRTRGLVAFF	TGTGCCATCAGGACGCGGGGACTAGTGGCGTTTTTT
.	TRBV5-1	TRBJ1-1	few	CASSLTRAASTEAFF	TGCGCCAGCAGCTTAACCCGGGCAGCCTCCACTGAAGCTTTCTTT
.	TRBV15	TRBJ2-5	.	CATGIGQLQETQYF	TGTGCCACCGGTATTGGACAGCTGCAAGAGACCCAGTACTTC
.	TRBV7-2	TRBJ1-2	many	CASSLVQIYGYTF	TGTGCCAGCAGCTTAGTTCAGATCTATGGCTACACCTTC
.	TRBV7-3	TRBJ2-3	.	CASNLGATDTQYF	TGTGCCAGCAATTTGGGAGCCACAGATACGCAGTATTTT
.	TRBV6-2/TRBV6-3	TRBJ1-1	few	CASSYSFAGSEAFF	TGTGCCAGCAGTTACTCGTTCGCAGGGAGTGAAGCTTTCTTT
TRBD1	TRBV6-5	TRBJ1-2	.	CASRRQGARNGYTF	TGTGCCAGCAGGCGACAGGGGGCGAGGAATGGCTACACCTTC
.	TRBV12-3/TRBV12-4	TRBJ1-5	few	CASSAGLHTSNQPQHF	TGTGCCAGCAGTGCGGGTCTGCATACCAGCAATCAGCCCCAGCATTTT
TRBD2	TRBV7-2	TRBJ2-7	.	CASSLSGTSAYEQYF	TGTGCCAGCAGCCTATCCGGGACTAGCGCTTACGAGCAGTACTTC
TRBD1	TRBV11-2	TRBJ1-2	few	CASRGQGAYGYTF	TGTGCCAGCAGGGGACAGGGGGCCTATGGCTACACCTTC
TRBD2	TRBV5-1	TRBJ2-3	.	CASSTERGADTQYF	TGCGCCAGCAGCACAGAGCGGGGAGCAGATACGCAGTATTTT
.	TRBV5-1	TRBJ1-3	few	CASTQGTGPNTIYF	TGCGCCAGCACCCAAGGCACAGGGCCAAACACCATATATTTT
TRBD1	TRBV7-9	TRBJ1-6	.	CASSPGGPYNSPLHF	TGTGCCAGCAGCCCAGGGGGCCCCTATAATTCACCCCTCCACTTT
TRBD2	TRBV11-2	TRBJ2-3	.	CAGLSAGGPRKTDTQYF	TGTGCCGGCCTGTCGGCGGGGGGGCCTCGGAAGACAGATACGCAGTATTTT
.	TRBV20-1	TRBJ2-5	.	CSARITRGGRVETQYF	TGCAGTGCTAGAATTACCCGAGGGGGTAGGGTAGAGACCCAGTACTTC
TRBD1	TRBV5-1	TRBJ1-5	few	CASSFGTGGGNQPQHF	TGCGCCAGCAGCTTTGGGACAGGGGGCGGGAATCAGCCCCAGCATTTT
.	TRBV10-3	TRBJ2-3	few	CATQLWGGETDTQYF	TGTGCCACCCAATTATGGGGCGGGGAGACAGATACGCAGTATTTT
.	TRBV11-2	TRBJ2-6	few	CASSLLRGAGANVLTF	TGTGCCAGCAGCTTATTGAGAGGGGCTGGGGCCAACGTCCTGACTTTC
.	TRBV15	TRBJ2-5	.	CATSSPLVETQYF	TGTGCCACCAGCAGTCCACTCGTGGAGACCCAGTACTTC